This T cell receptor (beta chain) was captured by sequencing in a study of long-term antiretroviral therapy in people with HIV. Running of the v3.0 immunoSEQ assay took place at survey level. Using immunoSEQ multiplex PCR, the repertoire was profiled, and TCRdb retains in-frame clones only, with some absent. Of 25,000 to 30,000 clones in the sample, approximately 93% were seen once. The receptor's source is a woman aged 40 to 50 with HIV. Sequencing was performed on unsorted PBMCs, taken approximately 6.3 years after starting antiretroviral therapy.

The CDR3 nucleotides read TGTGCCACCAGCAGAACCGGACAGGGGGCTTTCAATGAGCAGTTCTTC. Amino acids: CATSRTGQGAFNEQFF. The chain links TRBV15 to TRBJ2-1, with TRBD1 identical over 11 bases. With V trimmed by 2 bases and J by 6 bases, 6 bases remained unmatched. Germline assignment: CDR1 LNHNV and CDR2 YYDKDF (reference sequence). The length of the CDR3 is 16 residues.